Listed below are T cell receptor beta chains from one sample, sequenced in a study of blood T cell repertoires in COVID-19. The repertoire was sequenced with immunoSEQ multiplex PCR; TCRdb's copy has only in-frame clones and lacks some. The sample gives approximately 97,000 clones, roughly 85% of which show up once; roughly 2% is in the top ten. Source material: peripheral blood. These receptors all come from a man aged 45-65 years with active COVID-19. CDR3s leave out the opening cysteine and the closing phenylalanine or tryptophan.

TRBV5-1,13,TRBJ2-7,ASSTSGTSFYEQY
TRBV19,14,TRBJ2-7,ASSSSGGTGSYEQY
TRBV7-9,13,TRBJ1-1,ASSLGTSMNTEAF
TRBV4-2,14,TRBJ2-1,ASSQVETRAYNEQF
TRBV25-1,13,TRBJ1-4,ASSAEDRGYEKLF
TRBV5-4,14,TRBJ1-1,ASSAPGGDRAFEAF
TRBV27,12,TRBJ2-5,ASSQGAFQETQY
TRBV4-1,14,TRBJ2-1,ASSQAGTRVGNEQF
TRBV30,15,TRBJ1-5,AWSSFSGVYSNQPQH
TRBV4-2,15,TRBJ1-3,ASSHLRQGARGNTIY
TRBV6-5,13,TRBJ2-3,ASKRQGVSGDTQY
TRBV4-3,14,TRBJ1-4,ASSQDLVRTNEKLF
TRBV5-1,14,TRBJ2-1,ASSLRLAGDSSEQF
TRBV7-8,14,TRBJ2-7,ASSLVRLAGGREQY
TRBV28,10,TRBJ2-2,ASSFPAGELF
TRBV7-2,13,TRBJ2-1,ASSFDRVRNNEQF
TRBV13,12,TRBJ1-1,ASSLGRSNTEAF
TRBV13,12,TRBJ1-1,ASSRGGMNTEAF
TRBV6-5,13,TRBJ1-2,ASGRNQQGVYGYT
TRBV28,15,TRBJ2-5,ASSSILGGGRLETQY
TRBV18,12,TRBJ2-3,ASSPSSPSVWQY
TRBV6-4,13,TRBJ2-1,ASRSDQYSYNEQF
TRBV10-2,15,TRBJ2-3,ASSESTLTSSTDTQY
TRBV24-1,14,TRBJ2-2,ATSAGRTLNTGELF